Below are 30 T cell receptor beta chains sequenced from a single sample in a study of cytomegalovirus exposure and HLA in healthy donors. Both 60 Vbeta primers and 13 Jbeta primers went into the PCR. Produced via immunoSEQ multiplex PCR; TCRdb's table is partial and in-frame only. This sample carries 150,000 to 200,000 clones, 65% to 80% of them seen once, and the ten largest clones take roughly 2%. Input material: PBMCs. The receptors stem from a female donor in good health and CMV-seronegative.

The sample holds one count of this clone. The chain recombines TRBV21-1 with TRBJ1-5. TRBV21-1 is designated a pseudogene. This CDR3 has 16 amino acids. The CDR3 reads CASSKTPGVRNQPQHF. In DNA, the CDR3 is TGTGCCAGCAGCAAAACCCCGGGGGTGAGGAATCAGCCCCAGCATTTT.

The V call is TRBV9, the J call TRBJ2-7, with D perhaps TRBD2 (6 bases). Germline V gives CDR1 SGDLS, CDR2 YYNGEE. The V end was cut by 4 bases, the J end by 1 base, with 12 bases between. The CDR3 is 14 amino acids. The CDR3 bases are TGTGCCAGCAGCACCGGGACTGCGTCCTACGAGCAGTACTTC. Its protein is CASSTGTASYEQYF.

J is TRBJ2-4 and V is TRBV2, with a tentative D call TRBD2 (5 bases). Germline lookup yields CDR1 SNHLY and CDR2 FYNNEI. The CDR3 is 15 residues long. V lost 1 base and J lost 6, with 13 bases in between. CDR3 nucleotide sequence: TGTGCCAGCAGTGAAGGGTTAGAGAGGGCAAACATTCAGTACTTC. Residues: CASSEGLERANIQYF. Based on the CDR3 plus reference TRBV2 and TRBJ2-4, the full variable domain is EPEVTQTPSHQVTQMGQEVILRCVPISNHLYFYWYRQILGQKVEFLVSFYNNEISEKSEIFDDQFSVERPDGSNFTLKIRSTKLEDSAMYFCASSEGLERANIQYFGAGTRLSVL.

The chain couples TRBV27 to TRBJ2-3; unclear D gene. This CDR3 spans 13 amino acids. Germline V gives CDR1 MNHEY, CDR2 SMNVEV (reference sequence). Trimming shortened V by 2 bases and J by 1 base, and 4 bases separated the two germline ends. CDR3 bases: TGTGCCAGCAGTTTACGGGGCACAGATACGCAGTATTTT. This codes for CASSLRGTDTQYF.

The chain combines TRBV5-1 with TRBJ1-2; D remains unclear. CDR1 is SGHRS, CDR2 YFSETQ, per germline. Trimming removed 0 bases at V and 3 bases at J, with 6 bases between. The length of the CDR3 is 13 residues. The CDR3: CASSLATDYGYTF. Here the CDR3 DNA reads TGCGCCAGCAGCTTGGCCACTGACTATGGCTACACCTTC.

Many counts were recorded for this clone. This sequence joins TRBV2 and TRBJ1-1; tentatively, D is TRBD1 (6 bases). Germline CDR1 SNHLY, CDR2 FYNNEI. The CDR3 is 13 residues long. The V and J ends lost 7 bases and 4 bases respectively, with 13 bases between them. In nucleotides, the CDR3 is TGTGCCAGCATCTCGGACAGTGGCACTGAAGCTTTCTTT. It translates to CASISDSGTEAFF.

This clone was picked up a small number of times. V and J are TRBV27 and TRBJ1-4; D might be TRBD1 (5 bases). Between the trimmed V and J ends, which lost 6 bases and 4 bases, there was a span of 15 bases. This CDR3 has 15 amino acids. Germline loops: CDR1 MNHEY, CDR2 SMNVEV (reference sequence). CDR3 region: CASSYRDRFNEKLFF. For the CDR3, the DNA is TGTGCCAGCAGCTATCGTGACAGATTTAATGAAAAACTGTTTTTT.

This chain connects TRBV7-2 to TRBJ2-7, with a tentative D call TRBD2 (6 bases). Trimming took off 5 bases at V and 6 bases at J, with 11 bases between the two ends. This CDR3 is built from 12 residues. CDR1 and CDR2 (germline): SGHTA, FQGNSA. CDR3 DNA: TGTGCCAGCAGCCCGACTAGTCGCGAGCAGTACTTC. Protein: CASSPTSREQYF.

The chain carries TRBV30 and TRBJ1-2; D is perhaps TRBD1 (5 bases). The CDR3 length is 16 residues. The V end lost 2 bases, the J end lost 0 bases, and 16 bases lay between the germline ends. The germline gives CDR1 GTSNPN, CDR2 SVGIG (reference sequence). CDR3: CAWSTQGPRANYGYTF. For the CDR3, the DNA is TGTGCCTGGAGTACCCAGGGCCCTAGAGCTAACTATGGCTACACCTTC.

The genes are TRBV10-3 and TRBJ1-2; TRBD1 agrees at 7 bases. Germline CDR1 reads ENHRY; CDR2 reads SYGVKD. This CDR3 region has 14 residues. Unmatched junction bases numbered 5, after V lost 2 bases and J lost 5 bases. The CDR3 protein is CAISELGTAYGYTF. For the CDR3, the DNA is TGTGCCATCAGTGAGCTTGGGACAGCATATGGCTACACCTTC.

The CDR3 coding sequence is TGTGCCAGCAGTGTTTCGGCCAGGGGTGGGACTGAAGCTTTCTTT. Translating gives CASSVSARGGTEAFF. The chain has TRBV2 and TRBJ1-1; TRBD1 might be the D (6 bases). The CDR3 has 15 residues. CDR1 and CDR2 (germline): SNHLY, FYNNEI. V was shortened by 4 bases and J by 5 bases, with 17 bases between the two germline ends.

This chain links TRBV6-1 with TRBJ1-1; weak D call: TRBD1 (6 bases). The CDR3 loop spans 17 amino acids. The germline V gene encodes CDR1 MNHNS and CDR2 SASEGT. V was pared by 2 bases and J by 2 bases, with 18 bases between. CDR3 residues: CASSEHIGGGGNTEAFF. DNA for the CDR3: TGTGCCAGCAGTGAACATATCGGGGGAGGGGGTAACACTGAAGCTTTCTTT.

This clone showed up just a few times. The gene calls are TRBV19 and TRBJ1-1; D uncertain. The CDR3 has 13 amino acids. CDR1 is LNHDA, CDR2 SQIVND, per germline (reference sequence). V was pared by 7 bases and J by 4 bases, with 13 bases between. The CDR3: CASTRRSGTEAFF. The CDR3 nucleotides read TGTGCCAGTACTCGAAGGTCAGGCACTGAAGCTTTCTTT.

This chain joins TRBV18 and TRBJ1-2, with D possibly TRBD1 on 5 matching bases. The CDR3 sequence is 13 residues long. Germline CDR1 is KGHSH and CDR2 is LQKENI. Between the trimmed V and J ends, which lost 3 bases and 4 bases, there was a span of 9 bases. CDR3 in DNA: TGTGCCAGCTCACCGGGGGGGATCTATGGCTACACCTTC. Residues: CASSPGGIYGYTF.

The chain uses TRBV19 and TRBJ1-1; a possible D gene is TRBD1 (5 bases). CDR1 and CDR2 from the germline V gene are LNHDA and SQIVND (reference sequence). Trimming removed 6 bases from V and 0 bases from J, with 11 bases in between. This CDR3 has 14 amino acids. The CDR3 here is CASRILGLNTEAFF. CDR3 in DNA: TGTGCCAGTAGAATTCTGGGGCTGAACACTGAAGCTTTCTTT.

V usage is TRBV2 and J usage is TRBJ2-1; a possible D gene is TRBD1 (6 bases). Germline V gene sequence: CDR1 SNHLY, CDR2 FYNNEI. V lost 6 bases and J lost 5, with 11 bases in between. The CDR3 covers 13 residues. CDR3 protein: CASSEQGNNEQFF. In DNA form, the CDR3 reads TGTGCCAGCAGCGAGCAGGGGAACAATGAGCAGTTCTTC.

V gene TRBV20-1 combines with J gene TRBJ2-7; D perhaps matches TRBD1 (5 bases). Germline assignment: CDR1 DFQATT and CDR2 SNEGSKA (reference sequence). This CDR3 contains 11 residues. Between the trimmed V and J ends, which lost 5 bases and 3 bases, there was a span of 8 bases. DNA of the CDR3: TGCAGTGCTCCACAGGTCTACGAGCAGTACTTC. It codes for CSAPQVYEQYF.

In nucleotides, the CDR3 is TGTGCCATCAGAGGTCCTATCGACAGGGGTGGAAACACCATATATTTT. Its protein product is CAIRGPIDRGGNTIYF. V is TRBV10-3 and J is TRBJ1-3; 8 bases are shared with TRBD1. Trimming removed 6 bases from V and 3 bases from J; junction bases left unmatched: 10. This CDR3 spans 16 amino acids. Germline CDR1 reads ENHRY; CDR2 reads SYGVKD.

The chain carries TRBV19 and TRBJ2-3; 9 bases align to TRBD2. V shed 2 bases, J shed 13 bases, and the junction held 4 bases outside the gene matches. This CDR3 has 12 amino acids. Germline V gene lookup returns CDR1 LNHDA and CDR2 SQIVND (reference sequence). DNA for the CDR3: TGTGCCAGTAGTATACCCGCGGGAGGGAAGTATTTT. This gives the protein CASSIPAGGKYF.

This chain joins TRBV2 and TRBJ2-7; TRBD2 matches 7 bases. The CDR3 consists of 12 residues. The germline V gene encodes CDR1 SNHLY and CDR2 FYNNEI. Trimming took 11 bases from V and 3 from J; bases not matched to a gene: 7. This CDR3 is CAGQREGYEQYF. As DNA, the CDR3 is TGTGCCGGCCAGCGGGAAGGCTACGAGCAGTACTTC.

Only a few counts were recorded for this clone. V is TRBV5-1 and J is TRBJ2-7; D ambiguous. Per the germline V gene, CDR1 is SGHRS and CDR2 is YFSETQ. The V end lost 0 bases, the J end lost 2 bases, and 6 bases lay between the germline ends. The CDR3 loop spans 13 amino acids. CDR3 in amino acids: CASSLASPYEQYF. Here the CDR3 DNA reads TGCGCCAGCAGCTTGGCTTCCCCCTACGAGCAGTACTTC.

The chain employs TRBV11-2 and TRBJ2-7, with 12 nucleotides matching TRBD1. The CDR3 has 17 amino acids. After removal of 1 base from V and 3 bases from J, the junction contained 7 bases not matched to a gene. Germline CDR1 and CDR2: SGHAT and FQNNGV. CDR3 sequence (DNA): TGTGCCAGCAGCTTAGTCCCGGGACAGGGGGCGTTCTACGAGCAGTACTTC. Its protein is CASSLVPGQGAFYEQYF. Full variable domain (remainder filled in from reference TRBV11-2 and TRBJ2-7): EAGVAQSPRYKIIEKRQSVAFWCNPISGHATLYWYQQILGQGPKLLIQFQNNGVVDDSQLPKDRFSAERLKGVDSTLKIQPAKLEDSAVYLCASSLVPGQGAFYEQYFGPGTRLTVT.

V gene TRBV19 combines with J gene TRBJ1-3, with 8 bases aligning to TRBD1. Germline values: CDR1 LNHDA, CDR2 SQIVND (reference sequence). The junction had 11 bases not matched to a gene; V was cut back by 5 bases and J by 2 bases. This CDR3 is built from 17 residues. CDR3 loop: CASSARDRIVTGNTIYF. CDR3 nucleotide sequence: TGTGCCAGTAGTGCGAGGGACAGGATTGTCACTGGAAACACCATATATTTT.

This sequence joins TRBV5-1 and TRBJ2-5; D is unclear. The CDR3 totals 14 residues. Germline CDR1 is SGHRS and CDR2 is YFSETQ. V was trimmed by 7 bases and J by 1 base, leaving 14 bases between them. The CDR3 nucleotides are TGCGCCAGCTTTCCGGGTTCTACCCAAGAGACCCAGTACTTC. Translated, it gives CASFPGSTQETQYF.

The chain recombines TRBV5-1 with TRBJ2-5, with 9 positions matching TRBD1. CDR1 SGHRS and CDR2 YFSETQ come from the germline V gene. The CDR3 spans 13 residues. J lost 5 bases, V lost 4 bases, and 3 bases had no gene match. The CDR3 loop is CASSMTGGETQYF. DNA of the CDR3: TGCGCCAGCAGCATGACAGGGGGGGAGACCCAGTACTTC. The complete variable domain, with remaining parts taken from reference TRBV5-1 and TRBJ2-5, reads KAGVTQTPRYLIKTRGQQVTLSCSPISGHRSVSWYQQTPGQGLQFLFEYFSETQRNKGNFPGRFSGRQFSNSRSEMNVSTLELGDSALYLCASSMTGGETQYFGPGTRLLVL.

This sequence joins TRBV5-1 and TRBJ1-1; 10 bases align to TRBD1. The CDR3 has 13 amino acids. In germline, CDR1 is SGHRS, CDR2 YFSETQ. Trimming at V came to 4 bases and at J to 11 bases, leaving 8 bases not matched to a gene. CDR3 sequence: CASSLEGDRGAFF. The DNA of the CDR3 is TGCGCCAGCAGCCTCGAAGGGGACAGGGGTGCTTTCTTT.

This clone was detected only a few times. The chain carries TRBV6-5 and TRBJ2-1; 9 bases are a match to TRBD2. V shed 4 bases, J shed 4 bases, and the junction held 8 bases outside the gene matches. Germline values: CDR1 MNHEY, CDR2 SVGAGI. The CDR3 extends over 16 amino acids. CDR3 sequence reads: CASSSPRLAGYNEQFF. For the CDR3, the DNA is TGTGCCAGCAGTTCCCCCAGGCTAGCGGGGTACAATGAGCAGTTCTTC.

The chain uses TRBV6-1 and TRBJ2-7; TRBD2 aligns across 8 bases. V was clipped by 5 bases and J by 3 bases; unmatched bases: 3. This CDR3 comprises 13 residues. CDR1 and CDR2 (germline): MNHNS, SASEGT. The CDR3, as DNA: TGTGCCAGCAGTTGGGGGACTAGCTACGAGCAGTACTTC. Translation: CASSWGTSYEQYF.

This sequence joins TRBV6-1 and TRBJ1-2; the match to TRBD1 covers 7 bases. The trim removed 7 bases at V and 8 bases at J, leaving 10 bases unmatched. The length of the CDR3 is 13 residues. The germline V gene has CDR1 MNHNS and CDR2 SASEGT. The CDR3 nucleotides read TGTGCCAGCAATCCGACAGGGACTGAGGGCTACACCTTC. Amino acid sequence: CASNPTGTEGYTF.

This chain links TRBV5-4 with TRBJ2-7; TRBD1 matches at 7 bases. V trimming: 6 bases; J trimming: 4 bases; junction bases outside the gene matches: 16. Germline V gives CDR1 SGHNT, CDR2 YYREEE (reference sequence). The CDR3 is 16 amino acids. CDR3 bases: TGTGCCAGCACCACTGCCGGGACAGTCGCGTCTTACGAGCAGTACTTC. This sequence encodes CASTTAGTVASYEQYF.